The rows below give T cell receptor beta chains drawn from one sample of a study of T-cell reconstitution after alpha-beta-depleted transplantation in children. TCRdb reanalysed the PCR reads using MiXCR and keeps one entry per CDR3 protein. The profile covers a few hundred thousand distinct CDR3 sequences, with approximately 23% appearing a single time and roughly 11% taken by the ten largest. The material sequenced was PBMCs, mostly from graft donor cells, taken 180 days after TCRalphabeta/CD19-depleted stem cell transplant. The receptors here all came from a male patient under 18 who had a stem cell transplant for acute lymphoblastic leukemia, so the T cells may come from the graft donor. CDR3s include the opening cysteine and the closing phenylalanine or tryptophan. Each record gives: J gene, D gene, CDR3 length, clone size, V gene, CDR3 protein, CDR3 DNA. The D gene is left open where the match is weak. Clone sizes are given selectively: once, few, many, or a class where the clone is expanded.

TRBJ2-1 - 15 - TRBV5-6 CAGGRGEGPYNEQFF TGTGCCGGAGGGAGGGGGGAGGGCCCCTACAATGAGCAGTTCTTC
TRBJ1-2 - 14 - TRBV12-3/TRBV12-4 CASSPRRNNYGYTF TGTGCCAGCAGTCCTCGAAGGAATAACTATGGCTACACCTTC
TRBJ1-1 - 13 few TRBV19 CASSIDRGREAFF TGTGCCAGTAGTATAGATCGAGGGAGAGAAGCTTTCTTT
TRBJ1-2 TRBD1 17 few TRBV20-1 CSARDLGQGVMNYGYTF TGCAGTGCTAGAGATCTGGGACAGGGGGTAATGAACTATGGCTACACCTTC
TRBJ2-2 - 17 few TRBV14 CASSQVLRLTNTGELFF TGTGCCAGCAGCCAAGTCCTCCGACTAACGAACACCGGGGAGCTGTTTTTT
TRBJ2-7 - 16 - TRBV21-1 CASSKASRDSTYEQYF TGTGCCAGCAGCAAAGCATCCCGGGACTCAACCTACGAGCAGTACTTC
TRBJ2-7 - 15 - TRBV11-2 CASSRHRQPPYEQYF TGTGCCAGCAGCCGCCACAGACAGCCCCCCTACGAGCAGTACTTC
TRBJ1-3 - 13 - TRBV5-1 CASSPPGWNTIYF TGCGCCAGCAGCCCTCCGGGGTGGAACACCATATATTTT
TRBJ2-7 TRBD1 16 once TRBV7-8 CASSLALGQGFYEQYF TGTGCCAGCAGCTTAGCGCTGGGACAGGGCTTTTACGAGCAGTACTTC
TRBJ2-7 - 14 - TRBV7-8 CASSSVNGEYEQYF TGTGCCAGCAGCTCCGTCAACGGAGAATACGAGCAGTACTTC